These 4 T cell receptor beta chains were all obtained from the same sample, sequenced in a study of cytomegalovirus exposure and HLA in healthy donors. The PCR contained 60 Vbeta and 13 Jbeta primers. Using immunoSEQ multiplex PCR, the repertoire was profiled, and TCRdb retains in-frame clones only, with some absent. The sample consists of some 140,000 clones, 70% to 85% of them appearing once. The sequenced sample consisted of PBMCs. The receptors come from a man aged 30 to 39 in good health and CMV-seronegative.

The gene calls are TRBV7-2 and TRBJ2-7, with a tentative D call TRBD2 (6 bases). Germline V lookup: CDR1 SGHTA, CDR2 FQGNSA. The CDR3 is 12 amino acids. Trimming shortened V by 5 bases and J by 9 bases, and 14 bases separated the two germline ends. CDR3 sequence: CASSRDWAGQYF. Here the CDR3 DNA reads TGTGCCAGCAGCAGGGACTGGGCGGGGCAGTACTTC.

This sequence joins TRBV4-2 and TRBJ1-1, with 7 bases aligning to TRBD1. Germline V lookup: CDR1 LGHNA, CDR2 YNFKEQ. The CDR3 has 14 amino acids. After removal of 1 base from V and 5 bases from J, the junction contained 4 bases not matched to a gene. The CDR3 coding sequence is TGTGCCAGCAGCCAAGGCCAGGGGGTTACTGAAGCTTTCTTT. Its translation: CASSQGQGVTEAFF.

The chain employs TRBV6-5 and TRBJ1-5; D gene uncertain. The V end was cut by 5 bases, the J end by 4 bases, with 9 bases between. The CDR3 sequence is 13 residues long. Per germline, CDR1 MNHEY and CDR2 SVGAGI. The CDR3 loop reads CASSAVLNQPQHF. As DNA, the CDR3 is TGTGCCAGCAGTGCGGTCCTTAATCAGCCCCAGCATTTT.

This chain connects TRBV6-5 to TRBJ1-1; D unclear. The V end was cut by 4 bases, the J end by 7 bases, with 13 bases between. The germline gives CDR1 MNHEY, CDR2 SVGAGI. The CDR3 length is 13 residues. This chain's CDR3 is CASSSGPGGEAFF. The CDR3 coding sequence is TGTGCCAGCAGTTCCGGGCCCGGAGGTGAAGCTTTCTTT.